These 10 T cell receptor beta chains share one sample of origin, sequenced in a study of blood T cell repertoires in COVID-19. TCRdb's table, derived via immunoSEQ multiplex PCR, lists solely in-frame clones and lacks some. The profile shows tens of thousands of clones, over 75% of them singletons. The material sequenced was peripheral blood. The receptors were sampled from a human donor in a cohort sampled during active COVID-19.

The V and J genes are TRBV29-1 and TRBJ2-5; 9 bases line up with TRBD2. The CDR3 contains 14 residues. Germline CDR1 reads SQVTM; CDR2 reads ANQGSEA. V lost 5 bases, J lost 5 bases, and 9 bases stayed unmatched. CDR3 amino acids: CSVRAGGLVETQYF. CDR3 bases: TGCAGCGTTCGGGCGGGAGGGCTGGTGGAGACCCAGTACTTC. Complete variable domain (other parts from reference TRBV29-1 and TRBJ2-5): SAVISQKPSRDICQRGTSLTIQCQVDSQVTMMFWYRQQPGQSLTLIATANQGSEATYESGFVIDKFPISRPNLTFSTLTVSNMSPEDSSIYLCSVRAGGLVETQYFGPGTRLLVL.

The chain joins TRBV5-5 to TRBJ2-1; weak D call: TRBD1 (5 bases). Looked up from germline, CDR1 is SGHKS and CDR2 is YYEKEE (reference sequence). The CDR3 covers 19 residues. The V end lost 7 bases, the J end lost 5 bases, and 31 bases lay between the germline ends. The CDR3 region is CASAFRWGGAAQRDNEQFF. DNA for the CDR3: TGTGCCAGCGCCTTCAGGTGGGGTGGGGCAGCCCAAAGAGACAATGAGCAGTTCTTC.

The chain employs TRBV25-1 and TRBJ2-7; D perhaps matches TRBD2 (5 bases). The V and J ends lost 3 bases and 7 bases respectively, with 7 bases between them. The germline V gene has CDR1 MGHDK and CDR2 SYGVNS. This CDR3 spans 11 amino acids. The CDR3: CASSEGSEQYF. CDR3 in DNA: TGTGCCAGCAGTGAGGGGAGTGAGCAGTACTTC.

V is TRBV7-9 and J is TRBJ1-5; D possibly corresponds to TRBD1 (6 bases). This CDR3 has 15 amino acids. The germline gives CDR1 SEHNR, CDR2 FQNEAQ (reference sequence). V lost 5 bases and J lost 5, with 16 bases in between. The CDR3 DNA reads as TGTGCCAGCAGCCCCGGGACACCCAATCATCAGCCCCAGCATTTT. Its protein is CASSPGTPNHQPQHF.

The J gene is TRBJ2-2, the V gene TRBV11-3, with TRBD2 as a possible D gene (5 bases). Germline lookup yields CDR1 SGHNT and CDR2 YENEEA. CDR3 length equals 13 residues. The V and J ends lost 5 bases and 6 bases respectively, with 10 bases between them. DNA of the CDR3: TGTGCCAGCAGCATTTCTAGCCCCGGGGAGCTGTTTTTT. As protein: CASSISSPGELFF.

This clone has just one count. The chain carries TRBV3-1 (or the pseudogene TRBV3-2) and TRBJ2-7; D is unclear. The CDR3 length is 13 residues. Between the trimmed V and J ends, which lost 4 bases and 4 bases, there was a span of 11 bases. CDR1 and CDR2 from the germline V gene are LGHDT and YNNKEL (reference sequence). The CDR3 region has the DNA TGTGCCAGCAGCCGCCCAGGTGGATACGAGCAGTACTTC. This codes for CASSRPGGYEQYF.

The V gene is TRBV19, the J gene TRBJ2-7; 7 bases fit TRBD1. The CDR3 sequence is 14 residues long. The junction had 8 bases not matched to a gene; V was cut back by 6 bases and J by 3 bases. Per germline, CDR1 LNHDA and CDR2 SQIVND (reference sequence). CDR3 sequence reads: CASSPQGTHYEQYF. The CDR3 region has the DNA TGTGCCAGTAGCCCACAGGGGACCCACTACGAGCAGTACTTC.

The V call is TRBV6-2 or TRBV6-3, the J call TRBJ1-3; TRBD1 is a possible D gene (6 bases). The CDR3 has 19 residues. Germline CDR1 reads MNHEY; CDR2 reads SVGEGT. V was trimmed by 5 bases and J by 2 bases, leaving 25 bases between them. The CDR3 nucleotides are TGTGCCAGCAGTAAAGGCTATCTTACAACAGGGTCGGCTGGAAACACCATATATTTT. Amino acid sequence: CASSKGYLTTGSAGNTIYF.

The chain links TRBV15 to TRBJ2-7; D is perhaps TRBD2 (5 bases). Deletions cut 5 bases from V and 6 bases from J, with 11 bases between. Germline CDR1 is LNHNV and CDR2 is YYDKDF (reference sequence). The CDR3 is 12 amino acids. The CDR3, as DNA: TGTGCCACCAGCCTGCGGGCTGGCGAGCAGTACTTC. It codes for CATSLRAGEQYF.

The rearrangement links TRBV5-4 to TRBJ2-2; TRBD2 is a possible D gene (7 bases). V shed 4 bases and J shed 7 bases, with 17 bases lying between them. From germline, CDR1 is SGHNT and CDR2 YYREEE (reference sequence). The CDR3 extends over 15 amino acids. The CDR3 DNA reads as TGTGCCAGCAGCCAAGCCCGGGGGGCGGGCGGGGAGCTGTTTTTT. As protein: CASSQARGAGGELFF. Supplemented by reference TRBV5-4 and TRBJ2-2, the full variable domain reads ETGVTQSPTHLIKTRGQQVTLRCSSQSGHNTVSWYQQALGQGPQFIFQYYREEENGRGNFPPRFSGLQFPNYSSELNVNALELDDSALYLCASSQARGAGGELFFGEGSRLTVL.